This T cell receptor (beta chain) was observed in a study of T cell responses to AZD1222 COVID-19 vaccine. Here immunoSEQ multiplex PCR was the method, and the copy in TCRdb shows in-frame clones only, minus some. This sample has about 84,000 clones, with 80% to 90% found just once. Trimming stripped 5 bases from V and 7 bases from J, with 9 bases between. Germline-derived CDR1 and CDR2 are MDHEN and SYDVKM. The CDR3 is made up of 13 amino acids. The chain couples TRBV28 to TRBJ1-6; D gene ambiguous. The sequence derives from an adult who received the AZD1222 COVID-19 vaccine. The source material was peripheral blood, sampled 28 days after the second AZD1222 dose. The DNA for the CDR3 is TGTGCCAGCAGTCCCCGACCGAATTCACCCCTCCACTTT. Residues: CASSPRPNSPLHF.